This T cell receptor beta chain was identified during a study of beta chain features in type 1 diabetes. Study results and limitations: For TCRB rearrangement, an influence of HLA type remained unresolved here. Possibly, sequencing cDNA over-represented cells that had high TCR expression levels. Insertions at VDJ junctions were less frequent in type 1 diabetes patients. These patients also deleted more nucleotides at the same junctions.

The sample holds a few counts of this clone. Its target is not known. cDNA synthesis used the whole RNA isolate, giving expressed TCRB sequences. Measured with immunoSEQ multiplex PCR; TCRdb has only the in-frame clones, and not every one. The sample carries 200,000 to 250,000 clones, about 25% recorded once. The V gene's germline CDR1 is LGHNA and CDR2 YSLEER. The J segment lost 6 bases and the V segment lost 4 bases, leaving 12 bases of the junction unmatched. CDR3 length: 16 residues. The chain has TRBV4-3 and TRBJ2-1, with 7 bases lining up with TRBD2. Material: central memory CD4+ T cells from blood. This sequence was found in a young man in good health. CDR3 bases: TGCGCCAGCAGCCCTGTGGGGGAGGGCCGTCGCAATGAGCAGTTCTTC. Translating gives CASSPVGEGRRNEQFF.